This record looks at one T cell receptor beta chain sequence and its context. Profiling relied on immunoSEQ multiplex PCR, and the TCRdb table lists in-frame clones only, not all of them. The sample lists roughly 66,000 clones, more than 85% occurring once. V trimming: 4 bases; J trimming: 7 bases; junction bases outside the gene matches: 9. Germline CDR1 and CDR2: SGHRS and YFSETQ. This CDR3 has 16 residues. The sample comes from a study of blood T cell repertoires in COVID-19. Sequenced sample: peripheral blood. This TCR came from a human donor with active COVID-19. The donor label of this sample is uncertain. The chain has TRBV5-1 and TRBJ1-4; 11 bases match TRBD1. Here the CDR3 reads CASSVGQGVAGEKLFF. CDR3 nucleotides: TGCGCCAGCAGCGTGGGACAGGGGGTAGCAGGTGAAAAACTGTTTTTT. Together with reference TRBV5-1 and TRBJ1-4, the CDR3 gives the full variable domain: KAGVTQTPRYLIKTRGQQVTLSCSPISGHRSVSWYQQTPGQGLQFLFEYFSETQRNKGNFPGRFSGRQFSNSRSEMNVSTLELGDSALYLCASSVGQGVAGEKLFFGSGTQLSVL.